Listed below are T cell receptor beta chains from one sample, sequenced in a study of cytomegalovirus exposure and HLA in healthy donors. Libraries were prepared by immunoSEQ multiplex PCR; TCRdb keeps only in-frame clonotypes and omits some of them. The sample has around 98,000 clones, roughly 81% seen once; the top ten hold about 1.5%. Sequenced sample: PBMCs. These receptor sequences come from a man aged 40-49 years in good health and CMV-seronegative. The CDR3 runs from the conserved cysteine through the conserved F or W. The order of the fields is J gene, clone size, V gene, D gene, CDR3 DNA, CDR3 protein. The D gene is left open where the match is weak. Size values are once, few and many counts, or a class for expanded clones, and some rows have none.

J: TRBJ1-2
size: -
V: TRBV7-9
D: -
DNA: TGTGCCAGCAGCCTCGACAGCTATGGCTACACCTTC
CDR3: CASSLDSYGYTF

J: TRBJ2-2
size: -
V: TRBV18
D: -
DNA: TGTGCCAGCTCACCAACAGGAACTACGAACACCGGGGAGCTGTTTTTT
CDR3: CASSPTGTTNTGELFF

J: TRBJ2-1
size: -
V: TRBV5-1
D: TRBD1
DNA: TGCGCCAGCAGCCCCCGGGACAGGGGGTTTGGTGAGCAGTTCTTC
CDR3: CASSPRDRGFGEQFF

J: TRBJ2-7
size: once
V: TRBV7-2
D: TRBD1
DNA: TGTGCCAGCAGCGGCCGGGACAGGGTTCCCTACGAGCAGTACTTC
CDR3: CASSGRDRVPYEQYF

J: TRBJ2-2
size: once
V: TRBV18
D: -
DNA: TGTGCCAGCTCACCACCCTTCCCTAACACCGGGGAGCTGTTTTTT
CDR3: CASSPPFPNTGELFF

J: TRBJ2-2
size: -
V: TRBV7-2
D: TRBD2
DNA: TGTGCCAGCAGCTCGGGACTAGCGGCCGGGGAGCTGTTTTTT
CDR3: CASSSGLAAGELFF

J: TRBJ2-2
size: -
V: TRBV7-8
D: TRBD2
DNA: TGTGCCAGCAGACGGACTAGCGGGGTCGGCGGGGAGCTGTTTTTT
CDR3: CASRRTSGVGGELFF

J: TRBJ1-1
size: few
V: TRBV5-5
D: -
DNA: TGTGCCAGCAGCTCAGAAAGACTAAACACTGAAGCTTTCTTT
CDR3: CASSSERLNTEAFF

J: TRBJ2-2
size: -
V: TRBV5-1
D: -
DNA: TGCGCCAGCAGCTTGGTCCTTAGTGGGGAGCTGTTTTTT
CDR3: CASSLVLSGELFF

J: TRBJ2-7
size: -
V: TRBV5-6
D: -
DNA: TGTGCCAGCAGCTTGGAGGGGGGGTCGGCCTACGAGCAGTACTTC
CDR3: CASSLEGGSAYEQYF

J: TRBJ1-5
size: -
V: TRBV10-3
D: -
DNA: TGTGCCATCAGTGAGTCATCAGGGAATCAGCCCCAGCATTTT
CDR3: CAISESSGNQPQHF

J: TRBJ2-6
size: -
V: TRBV5-6
D: -
DNA: TGTGCCAGCAGCTTGGCGGGACTGCTCTCTGGGGCCAACGTCCTGACTTTC
CDR3: CASSLAGLLSGANVLTF

J: TRBJ2-3
size: -
V: TRBV5-1
D: -
DNA: TGCGCCAGCAGCGTGTTGGGGGGAGGCACTACAGATACGCAGTATTTT
CDR3: CASSVLGGGTTDTQYF

J: TRBJ1-6
size: -
V: TRBV5-7
D: -
DNA: TGTGCCAGCAGCTTGACCCGGGACACTAGCTCCTATAATTCACCCCTCCACTTT
CDR3: CASSLTRDTSSYNSPLHF